A selection of T cell receptor beta chains follows, all from one sample in a study of blood T cell repertoires in COVID-19. Repertoires were generated with immunoSEQ multiplex PCR, while TCRdb's copy carries only in-frame clones and drops some. This table has fewer than 400,000 clones, 70% to 90% appearing once. Material for sequencing was PBMCs or T cells enriched from blood (not recorded which). The receptors here all came from a young man who had recovered from COVID-19. The CDR3 runs from the conserved cysteine through the conserved F or W. The D gene is left open where the match is weak. Where a row states a size, it is once, few, many or the class of an expanded clone; other rows omit it.

TRBV2	TRBJ2-7	NA	NA	TGTGCCAGCAGGGAGGGATACGAGCAGTACTTC	CASREGYEQYF
TRBV5-4	TRBJ2-2	NA	NA	TGTGCCAGCAGCTCCCCTACCACCGGGGAGCTGTTTTTT	CASSSPTTGELFF
TRBV6-4	TRBJ2-1	TRBD2	NA	TGTGCCAGCAGTGAGGGACTAGCGGCCAATGAGCAGTTCTTC	CASSEGLAANEQFF
TRBV30	TRBJ1-3	TRBD1	once	TGTGCCTCCGACAGGGGGAGTGGAAACACCATATATTTT	CASDRGSGNTIYF
TRBV7-2	TRBJ1-2	NA	few	TGTGCCAGCAGCTTAGGAACGGGGGGGCCCTATGGCTACACCTTC	CASSLGTGGPYGYTF
TRBV4-1	TRBJ2-7	TRBD1	once	TGCGCCAGCAGCCGTGACAGGGACTACGAGCAGTACTTC	CASSRDRDYEQYF
TRBV10-1	TRBJ2-1	NA	once	TGCGCCAGCGCACGACAGGAGCTCCCTACGGTTGAGCAGTTCTTC	CASARQELPTVEQFF
TRBV6-1	TRBJ1-1	NA	NA	TGTGCCAGCAGTGATGGGACTCTCACTGAAGCTTTCTTT	CASSDGTLTEAFF
TRBV4-2	TRBJ2-7	NA	NA	TGTGCCAGCAGCCAAAACGCAGGGGACTCCTACGAGCAGTACTTC	CASSQNAGDSYEQYF
TRBV18	TRBJ2-1	NA	NA	TGTGCCAGCTCACCACCAACGGGAATAAGCTCCTACAATGAGCAGTTCTTC	CASSPPTGISSYNEQFF
TRBV25-1	TRBJ2-5	TRBD2	once	TGTGCCAGCAGGGGGACTAGCAGAGAGACCCAGTACTTC	CASRGTSRETQYF
TRBV9	TRBJ2-7	TRBD1	NA	TGTGCCAGCAGCGTAGCAGCAACAGGGGCTTCCTACGAGCAGTACTTC	CASSVAATGASYEQYF
TRBV7-9	TRBJ1-2	NA	few	TGTGCCAGCAGCTTAAATTCCGCTAATGGCTACACCTTC	CASSLNSANGYTF
TRBV6-6	TRBJ2-7	NA	NA	TGTGCCAGCAGTTACTCGCAACCTTCAGGCGAGCAGTACTTC	CASSYSQPSGEQYF
TRBV18	TRBJ2-7	TRBD1	once	TGTGCCAGCTCACCCACAGGGGGGACCTACGAGCAGTACTTC	CASSPTGGTYEQYF
TRBV5-1	TRBJ2-2	NA	NA	TGCGCCAGCAGCCCAGGTTACCCCGGGGAGCTGTTTTTT	CASSPGYPGELFF
TRBV19	TRBJ2-3	NA	once	TGTGCCAGTAGGGTGACAAACACAGATACGCAGTATTTT	CASRVTNTDTQYF
TRBV2	TRBJ2-7	TRBD1	few	TGTGCCAGCAGTCCGATTCGGGACAGGGGGCGTTCCGTATCGTCGTACGAGCAGTACTTC	CASSPIRDRGRSVSSYEQYF
TRBV10-1	TRBJ1-5	NA	NA	TGCGCCAGCAGTGAGGGGGGGGGCGGCGATCAGCCCCAGCATTTT	CASSEGGGGDQPQHF
TRBV27	TRBJ2-7	TRBD2	NA	TGTGCCAGCCGGGGGGGCGATGGATACGAGCAGTACTTC	CASRGGDGYEQYF
TRBV7-9	TRBJ2-2	NA	NA	TGTGCCAGCAGCCCACCGGGGAAACTGAACACCGGGGAGCTGTTTTTT	CASSPPGKLNTGELFF
TRBV4-3	TRBJ1-2	NA	NA	TGCGCCAGCAGCCAAGACAGGGTTGCTCGAGTCTCGTTCACCTTC	CASSQDRVARVSFTF
TRBV29-1	TRBJ1-2	NA	once	TGCAGCGTTGGACCTTCAGGGTCCTATGGCTACACCTTC	CSVGPSGSYGYTF
TRBV7-9	TRBJ1-1	TRBD1	NA	TGTGCCAGCAACACAGGGGGCAGGACTGAAGCTTTCTTT	CASNTGGRTEAFF
TRBV4-2	TRBJ1-2	NA	NA	TGTGCCAGCAGGAGATCCGCACAGGGCCTTAACTATGGCTACACCTTC	CASRRSAQGLNYGYTF
TRBV7-8	TRBJ1-1	NA	once	TGTGCCAGCAGCCTCCCGGACGGGGTAGATGAAGCTTTCTTT	CASSLPDGVDEAFF
TRBV5-6	TRBJ1-4	NA	NA	TGTGCCAGCAGCTTGGTAATTGGGAGAACCTCAACTAATGAAAAACTGTTTTTT	CASSLVIGRTSTNEKLFF
TRBV6-2/TRBV6-3	TRBJ2-2	NA	NA	TGTGCCAGCAGTTACACGGACACCGGGGAGCTGTTTTTT	CASSYTDTGELFF
TRBV4-2	TRBJ1-2	NA	NA	TGTGCCAGCAGCCAAGATTCAACAAAATACTATGGCTACACCTTC	CASSQDSTKYYGYTF
TRBV30	TRBJ1-5	TRBD1	NA	TGTGCCTGGCAGGGGGCTGGCGGTCAGCCCCAGCATTTT	CAWQGAGGQPQHF
TRBV10-1	TRBJ1-1	NA	once	TGCGCCAGCAGTGAGGACACCGGATCCGTGGGTGAAGCTTTCTTT	CASSEDTGSVGEAFF
TRBV18	TRBJ1-1	TRBD1	NA	TGTGCCAGCTCACAGAGGACAGGGTGGGAGGGCACTGAAGCTTTCTTT	CASSQRTGWEGTEAFF
TRBV27	TRBJ2-7	TRBD2	NA	TGTGCCAGCAGTTTTTCTAGCGGGGGGTCGACCTACGAGCAGTACTTC	CASSFSSGGSTYEQYF
TRBV15	TRBJ1-2	TRBD1	NA	TGTGCCACCAGCAGAGCCCGACAGGGGAATTATGGCTACACCTTC	CATSRARQGNYGYTF
TRBV5-4	TRBJ1-2	TRBD1	NA	TGTGCCAGCAACGCATTCGGACAGGGACTCAGCTATGGCTACACCTTC	CASNAFGQGLSYGYTF
TRBV10-3	TRBJ2-1	NA	NA	TGTGCCATCAGTGAGACTAATAATGAGCAGTTCTTC	CAISETNNEQFF
TRBV29-1	TRBJ2-7	NA	NA	TGCAGCGTTTCCACGACGGGCGAGCAGTACTTC	CSVSTTGEQYF
TRBV19	TRBJ2-2	TRBD2	NA	TGTGCCAGTAGGAGCGGGGGGGTCGGGGAGCTGTTTTTT	CASRSGGVGELFF
TRBV2	TRBJ2-7	TRBD1	NA	TGTGCCAGCATGGCCGGACAGGGCGACTACGAGCAGTACTTC	CASMAGQGDYEQYF
TRBV7-3	TRBJ1-4	NA	NA	TGTGCCAGCAGCTCCACTTACGGTACAGGGTCTATTGGTGAAAAACTGTTTTTT	CASSSTYGTGSIGEKLFF
TRBV5-1	TRBJ2-1	TRBD1	NA	TGCGCCAGCAGCGATGGGACAGGGCCCTACAATGAGCAGTTCTTC	CASSDGTGPYNEQFF
TRBV5-8	TRBJ2-2	NA	NA	TGTGCCAGCAGCAAGCTAGCGATTCAGGCCGGGGAGCTGTTTTTT	CASSKLAIQAGELFF
TRBV4-3	TRBJ1-6	NA	few	TGCGCCAGCAGCCAAGATCTTTTTTCACCCCTCCACTTT	CASSQDLFSPLHF
TRBV11-2	TRBJ1-4	NA	NA	TGTGCCAGCAGCTTAGCAGGCAGGGGCCTTTATAATGAAAAACTGTTTTTT	CASSLAGRGLYNEKLFF
TRBV20-1	TRBJ1-6	NA	NA	TGCAGTGCTAGTCAGGGGTCGGGGAATTCACCCCTCCACTTT	CSASQGSGNSPLHF
TRBV7-2	TRBJ1-3	NA	NA	TGTGCCAGCAGTGTCTACTCTGGAAACACCATATATTTT	CASSVYSGNTIYF
TRBV7-8	TRBJ2-1	NA	once	TGTGCCAGCAGCCAGGGGCACGAGCAGTTCTTC	CASSQGHEQFF
TRBV5-1	TRBJ1-1	TRBD1	NA	TGCGCCAGCACCCTAGGGGGCGCGGACACTGAAGCTTTCTTT	CASTLGGADTEAFF
TRBV5-8	TRBJ1-1	NA	NA	TGTGCCAGCAGCTTGGGGGGGCCCGGCACTGAAGCTTTCTTT	CASSLGGPGTEAFF
TRBV18	TRBJ1-1	NA	NA	TGTGCCAGCTCACCAGGGGGGGACACTGAAGCTTTCTTT	CASSPGGDTEAFF
TRBV27	TRBJ2-7	TRBD2	NA	TGTGCCAGCAGTAGGTCGAAGCGGGGACCCTACGAGCAGTACTTC	CASSRSKRGPYEQYF
TRBV7-7	TRBJ2-3	TRBD2	NA	TGTGCTAGCAGCCCCTCGGCGGGGGGGAAAGATACGCAGTATTTT	CASSPSAGGKDTQYF
TRBV9	TRBJ1-2	TRBD1	NA	TGTGCCAGCAGCCCCCCGGACAGGGAGGGCTACACCTTC	CASSPPDREGYTF
TRBV6-5	TRBJ2-2	NA	NA	TGTGCCAGCGGAGTGGGACACCGAGTCACCGGGGAGCTGTTTTTT	CASGVGHRVTGELFF
TRBV28	TRBJ1-3	TRBD1	few	TGTGCCAGCAGTTTCCAGGGGGCGGATGGAAACACCATATATTTT	CASSFQGADGNTIYF